The 31 T cell receptor beta chains presented below share a single source sample, sequenced in a study of PD-1 and CTLA-4 blockade in melanoma. Libraries were prepared by immunoSEQ multiplex PCR; TCRdb keeps only in-frame clonotypes and omits some of them. The sample has approximately 33,000 clones, 75% to 95% seen once. Sequenced here: CD8+ T cells from peripheral blood, sampled from a patient given anti-PD-1 treatment. The receptors were gathered from a human donor with melanoma.

The V gene is TRBV19, the J gene TRBJ2-5; TRBD2 matches 14 bases. With 1 base clipped from V and 5 bases from J, the junction kept 0 bases outside the gene matches. The CDR3 extends over 15 amino acids. In germline, CDR1 is LNHDA, CDR2 SQIVND (reference sequence). In nucleotides, the CDR3 is TGTGCCAGTAGTATAGGACTAGCGGGAGGGGAGACCCAGTACTTC. This gives the protein CASSIGLAGGETQYF.

This chain connects TRBV6-5 to TRBJ2-7; 12 nucleotides align to TRBD2. This CDR3 is 14 amino acids long. The V segment lost 4 bases and the J segment 7 bases; nucleotides outside the gene matches: 5. From germline, CDR1 is MNHEY and CDR2 SVGAGI. The CDR3 loop reads CASSSSGRAWEQYF. CDR3 DNA sequence: TGTGCCAGCAGTTCTAGCGGGAGGGCCTGGGAGCAGTACTTC.

The chain recombines TRBV2 with TRBJ2-7; D may be TRBD2 (5 bases). This CDR3 is 11 amino acids long. Germline V gene data show CDR1 as SNHLY and CDR2 as FYNNEI. Trimming removed 10 bases at V and 5 bases at J, with 12 bases between. The CDR3 region is CATRGPHEQYF. The CDR3 region has the DNA TGTGCCACCCGCGGGCCCCACGAGCAGTACTTC.

The rearrangement links TRBV28 to TRBJ2-7, with D unresolved. This CDR3 has 14 amino acids. Germline CDR1 MDHEN, CDR2 SYDVKM. V lost 2 bases to trimming and J lost 4 bases, with 12 bases between them. CDR3 region: CASSLRVVGYEQYF. The CDR3 DNA is TGTGCCAGCAGTTTACGTGTGGTGGGTTACGAGCAGTACTTC.

The chain is built from TRBV15 and TRBJ2-2, with D hard to call. The CDR3 extends over 14 amino acids. V was pared by 0 bases and J by 1 base, with 3 bases between. Germline-derived CDR1 and CDR2 are LNHNV and YYDKDF (reference sequence). Written as DNA, the CDR3 is TGTGCCACCAGCAGAGATTGGAACACCGGGGAGCTGTTTTTT. It yields the protein CATSRDWNTGELFF. The whole variable domain, remainder taken from reference TRBV15 and TRBJ2-2, is DAMVIQNPRYQVTQFGKPVTLSCSQTLNHNVMYWYQQKSSQAPKLLFHYYDKDFNNEADTPDNFQSRRPNTSFCFLDIRSPGLGDTAMYLCATSRDWNTGELFFGEGSRLTVL.

The chain uses TRBV27 and TRBJ2-3; D possibly corresponds to TRBD2 (6 bases). CDR1 is MNHEY, CDR2 SMNVEV, per germline (reference sequence). V was trimmed by 0 bases and J by 4 bases, leaving 11 bases between them. This CDR3 contains 15 residues. This CDR3 is CASSLSRGWADTQYF. CDR3 sequence (DNA): TGTGCCAGCAGTTTATCGCGGGGTTGGGCAGATACGCAGTATTTT.

The rearrangement uses TRBV3-1 (or the pseudogene TRBV3-2) and TRBJ2-7; D remains ambiguous. Trimming cost V 4 bases and J 6 bases, with 10 bases left between them. This CDR3 contains 12 residues. Germline CDR1 LGHDT, CDR2 YNNKEL (reference sequence). The CDR3 loop reads CASSLNRGEQYF. The CDR3 nucleotides are TGTGCCAGCAGCCTTAACAGAGGCGAGCAGTACTTC.

The CDR3 DNA sequence: TGTGCCACCAGGAGACTAGCGGAGAGCACAGATACGCAGTATTTT. Its protein product is CATRRLAESTDTQYF. The V and J genes are TRBV15 and TRBJ2-3; 9 nucleotides align to TRBD2. In germline, CDR1 is LNHNV, CDR2 YYDKDF (reference sequence). This CDR3 contains 15 residues. J lost 0 bases, V lost 6 bases, and 4 bases had no gene match.

This clone was seen only a few times. This chain uses TRBV24-1 with TRBJ1-6; 7 positions match TRBD1. CDR1 and CDR2 from the germline V gene are KGHDR and SFDVKD. This CDR3 has 14 amino acids. V trimming: 8 bases; J trimming: 5 bases; junction bases outside the gene matches: 5. The CDR3 nucleotides are TGTGCCACCACTCTACAGGGGAATAATTCACCCCTCCACTTT. Translated: CATTLQGNNSPLHF.

This chain uses TRBV7-9 with TRBJ1-4; TRBD1 is a possible D gene (5 bases). CDR3 length: 17 amino acids. Trimming removed 1 base from V and 4 bases from J, with 16 bases in between. Germline values: CDR1 SEHNR, CDR2 FQNEAQ (reference sequence). The chain's CDR3 is CASSLGGSGGLNEKLFF. The CDR3 DNA reads as TGTGCCAGCAGCTTAGGAGGAAGCGGGGGACTTAATGAAAAACTGTTTTTT.

The V gene is TRBV30, the J gene TRBJ1-1; D might be TRBD1 (5 bases). V dropped 2 bases and J dropped 5 bases, with 12 bases sitting between them. This CDR3 comprises 13 residues. Germline assignment: CDR1 GTSNPN and CDR2 SVGIG (reference sequence). This CDR3 is CAWSRSGPTEAFF. The CDR3 DNA follows: TGTGCCTGGAGTAGATCGGGGCCGACTGAAGCTTTCTTT.

The chain has TRBV3-1 (or the pseudogene TRBV3-2) and TRBJ2-3; 11 bases are a match to TRBD1. CDR3 length equals 15 residues. V trimming: 4 bases; J trimming: 2 bases; junction bases outside the gene matches: 2. Germline V gene lookup returns CDR1 LGHDT and CDR2 YNNKEL (reference sequence). CDR3 protein: CASSPGQGATDTQYF. The DNA for the CDR3 is TGTGCCAGCAGCCCCGGACAGGGGGCCACAGATACGCAGTATTTT.

The chain has TRBV27 and TRBJ2-2, with 7 bases matching TRBD1. V was pared by 4 bases and J by 4 bases, with 6 bases of the junction left unmatched. This CDR3 is built from 15 residues. CDR1 is MNHEY, CDR2 SMNVEV, per germline (reference sequence). CDR3 protein: CASSSGTVVTGELFF. The DNA for the CDR3 is TGTGCCAGCAGTTCCGGGACAGTGGTCACCGGGGAGCTGTTTTTT.

The chain recombines TRBV5-5 with TRBJ1-1; D is ambiguous. The V and J ends lost 7 bases and 0 bases respectively, with 10 bases between them. Germline-derived CDR1 and CDR2 are SGHKS and YYEKEE (reference sequence). The CDR3 has 13 amino acids. CDR3 bases: TGTGCCAGCGCCTGGGGTTTGAACACTGAAGCTTTCTTT. It is translated as CASAWGLNTEAFF.

The V and J genes are TRBV27 and TRBJ2-3; 8 bases map to TRBD1. Trimming took 4 bases from V and 0 from J; bases not matched to a gene: 15. Germline V CDR1 and CDR2: MNHEY, SMNVEV (reference sequence). The CDR3 spans 19 residues. The CDR3 is CASSSHIIDRGVSTDTQYF. The DNA of the CDR3 is TGTGCCAGCAGTTCGCACATCATAGACAGGGGAGTTAGCACAGATACGCAGTATTTT.

This rearrangement joins TRBV10-2 to TRBJ2-6, with D perhaps matching TRBD1 (5 bases). Deletions cut 0 bases from V and 1 base from J, with 7 bases between. The CDR3 spans 16 residues. CDR1 WSHSY and CDR2 SAAADI come from the germline V gene. The CDR3 region is CASSESAGSGANVLTF. CDR3 DNA: TGCGCCAGCAGTGAGTCGGCAGGGTCTGGGGCCAACGTCCTGACTTTC.

This chain uses TRBV4-2 with TRBJ1-1; no clear D gene. This CDR3 has 16 residues. Germline values: CDR1 LGHNA, CDR2 YNFKEQ. The ends were cut back, 1 base at V and 1 base at J, with 13 bases in the middle. CDR3 protein: CASSQVLGRANTEAFF. CDR3 bases: TGTGCCAGCAGCCAAGTTTTAGGAAGGGCGAACACTGAAGCTTTCTTT.

This rearrangement joins TRBV10-3 to TRBJ2-1, with D hard to call. With 0 bases removed from V and 9 bases from J, the gap between germline ends came to 9 bases. The germline gives CDR1 ENHRY, CDR2 SYGVKD. The CDR3 has 13 residues. The CDR3 DNA is TGTGCCATCAGTGAGTCGACGGAGTCTGAGCAGTTCTTC. The encoded protein is CAISESTESEQFF.

This clone was counted once. The V call is TRBV11-2, the J call TRBJ1-2; D is perhaps TRBD1 (5 bases). This CDR3 comprises 12 residues. The V and J ends lost 1 base and 6 bases respectively, with 6 bases between them. CDR1 is SGHAT, CDR2 FQNNGV, per germline. DNA for the CDR3: TGTGCCAGCAGCTTAGGGGGGGATGGCTACACCTTC. Translated, it gives CASSLGGDGYTF.

This clone has a handful of counts. This chain joins TRBV28 and TRBJ1-5; D not resolved. The CDR3 has 14 residues. Germline assignment: CDR1 MDHEN and CDR2 SYDVKM. The V gene lost 6 bases and the J gene lost 7 bases, with 16 bases spanning the gap. CDR3 protein: CASRPVAELQPQHF. The CDR3 DNA reads TGTGCCAGCAGACCCGTAGCAGAGCTCCAGCCCCAGCATTTT.

This clone appeared once. The chain has TRBV29-1 and TRBJ2-7, with no clear D. Germline V gene lookup returns CDR1 SQVTM and CDR2 ANQGSEA. This CDR3 has 13 amino acids. Trimming took off 0 bases at V and 2 bases at J, with 8 bases between the two ends. CDR3 nucleotides: TGCAGCGTTGAAGATCAATACACCTACGAGCAGTACTTC. Its translation: CSVEDQYTYEQYF.

The chain is built from TRBV5-8 and TRBJ1-1; D uncertain. This CDR3 has 17 amino acids. The V end was cut by 4 bases, the J end by 0 bases, with 19 bases between. Germline V lookup: CDR1 SGHTS, CDR2 YDEGEE. The CDR3 protein is CASSPDPDTALNTEAFF. The DNA for the CDR3 is TGTGCCAGCAGCCCGGACCCGGATACTGCCCTGAACACTGAAGCTTTCTTT.

This clone has only a few counts. V gene TRBV5-4 combines with J gene TRBJ2-5; 8 bases line up with TRBD2. Germline CDR1 and CDR2: SGHNT and YYREEE (reference sequence). This CDR3 region has 17 residues. Losses at the gene ends were 4 bases for V and 1 base for J; bases not matched to a gene: 12. The CDR3 region is CASSDASGRALQETQYF. CDR3 in DNA: TGTGCCAGCAGCGATGCCAGCGGGAGAGCCCTCCAAGAGACCCAGTACTTC.

This clone came up once. J is TRBJ1-5 and V is TRBV19, with 7 bases matching TRBD1. V shed 0 bases and J 5 bases; nucleotides not matched to a gene: 13. The germline gives CDR1 LNHDA, CDR2 SQIVND (reference sequence). There are 18 residues in the CDR3. CDR3 nucleotides: TGTGCCAGTAGTATAGATACGCTGACAGGGAGGGCAGATCAGCCCCAGCATTTT. Protein product: CASSIDTLTGRADQPQHF.

CDR3 nucleotide sequence: TGTGCCAGCAGCTCCGGACTAGCGCGGTCCATCGGCTACGAGCAGTACTTC. This gives the protein CASSSGLARSIGYEQYF. The chain uses TRBV7-3 and TRBJ2-7; 9 bases line up with TRBD2. The length of the CDR3 is 17 residues. Germline values: CDR1 SGHTA, CDR2 FQGTGA. The V gene end was trimmed by 4 bases and the J gene end by 3 bases; junction bases not matched to a gene: 13.

CDR3 in DNA: TGTGCCAGCAGCTTACTACAGGACCCCCAGCCCCAGCATTTT. Protein: CASSLLQDPQPQHF. This rearrangement joins TRBV7-2 to TRBJ1-5; tentatively, D is TRBD1 (5 bases). The CDR3 is 14 amino acids. Trimming stripped 2 bases from V and 7 bases from J, with 12 bases between. Germline V lookup: CDR1 SGHTA, CDR2 FQGNSA.

The chain employs TRBV7-8 and TRBJ1-5; 10 positions match TRBD1. Germline V gene data show CDR1 as SGHVS and CDR2 as FQNEAQ. J gave up 2 bases and V 5 bases, and 9 bases lay outside the gene matches. This CDR3 has 17 amino acids. The DNA of the CDR3 is TGTGCCAGCAGCAAGACAGGGGGCGCCGGAGGCAATCAGCCCCAGCATTTT. Translated, it gives CASSKTGGAGGNQPQHF.

V gene TRBV18 combines with J gene TRBJ1-1; a weak D match, TRBD1 (5 bases). The CDR3 runs 13 residues. V lost 3 bases to trimming and J lost 0 bases, with 5 bases between them. Germline V gene lookup returns CDR1 KGHSH and CDR2 LQKENI. The CDR3 loop is CASSPTVNTEAFF. The CDR3 DNA follows: TGTGCCAGCTCACCGACAGTGAACACTGAAGCTTTCTTT.

By sample fraction, this clone is medium-sized. One junction end disagrees with the germline gene, perhaps due to a read error. The rearrangement joins TRBV18 to TRBJ2-7; D might be TRBD2 (7 bases). CDR1 KGHSH and CDR2 LQKENI come from the germline V gene. There are 16 residues in the CDR3. The CDR3, as DNA: TGTGCCAGCTCAACACCCTTAGGAGGGGGGGTCTACGAGCAGTACTTC. Encoded protein: CASSTPLGGGVYEQYF. Drawing the rest from reference TRBV18 and TRBJ2-7, the complete variable domain is NAGVMQNPRHLVRRRGQEARLRCSPMKGHSHVYWYRQLPEEGLKFMVYLQKENIIDESGMPKERFSAEFPKEGPSILRIQQVVRGDSAAYFCASSTPLGGGVYEQYFGPGTRLTVT.

V usage is TRBV7-9 and J usage is TRBJ2-1; a possible D gene is TRBD2 (6 bases). Looked up from germline, CDR1 is SEHNR and CDR2 is FQNEAQ (reference sequence). Between the trimmed V and J ends, which lost 5 bases and 10 bases, there was a span of 18 bases. The CDR3 spans 14 residues. The CDR3 DNA sequence: TGTGCCAGCAGCCTAGGTTACGGGAGTCGAGAGCAGTTCTTC. Its translation is CASSLGYGSREQFF.

The chain carries TRBV28 and TRBJ1-5; maybe TRBD1 (5 bases). The V end lost 5 bases, the J end lost 6 bases, and 17 bases lay between the germline ends. The CDR3 consists of 15 residues. The V gene's germline CDR1 is MDHEN and CDR2 SYDVKM. The CDR3 sequence is CASSPVGGESQPQHF. The CDR3 region has the DNA TGTGCCAGCAGTCCCGTGGGGGGGGAGAGTCAGCCCCAGCATTTT.